This T cell receptor (beta chain) emerged from a study of tumor-infiltrating lymphocytes in primary liver carcinoma (dated by TCRdb to the late 2010s). The study in broad terms: Of the five patients, three men and two women aged 30 to 69 years, four had hepatocellular carcinoma and one had combined HCC and intrahepatic cholangiocarcinoma. The five patients had tumors staged T1-T3 N0M0, with maximum diameters ranging from about 4 to 11 cm. High reproducibility was observed for the technical replicate repertoires, with mean shared-clone rates around 0.9 and correlation coefficients above 0.98. For each liver tumor, the study sampled five regions along with adjacent normal tissue and blood, and applied TCRbeta repertoire sequencing, expression microarrays and whole-exome sequencing. A total of 35 specimens from 5 patients went through TCRbeta repertoire sequencing, namely 25 tumor regions, 5 adjacent noncancerous liver tissues and 5 peripheral blood samples. Roughly 3.65 to 7.13 million productive TCRbeta reads were obtained per sample, and no significant difference in read depth was found between tissue types.

A constant-region primer and ProtoScript II reverse transcriptase were used to reverse-transcribe TCRbeta-specific cDNA from around 530 ng total RNA. TCRbeta libraries were built with three nested multiplex PCR rounds, a slightly modified ARM-PCR procedure. Each of the first two PCR rounds ran for roughly 11 cycles and used multiplex TRBV1-TRBV30 forward primers together with a Cbeta reverse primer. Sample barcodes and Illumina adapters were attached in a final 25-cycle PCR using Deep VentR polymerase. Amplicons of 200-500 bp were gel-purified with a QIAquick gel extraction kit before sequencing. An Illumina HiSeq 2500 was used to sequence the TCRbeta amplicons, generating 250-bp paired-end reads. The authors' pipeline ran thus. Reads were quality-trimmed with Trimmomatic v0.33, and paired reads were merged with FLASH v1.2.11 to recover full CDR3 sequences. V, D and J germline segments were assigned to the rearranged TCRbeta sequences using MiGEC v1.2.1b. Clonotype statistics and Shannon-Wiener diversity indices were computed with VDJtools v1.0.0. Except for diversity analysis, only each sample's 250 most abundant clonotypes were used in subsequent analyses to reduce sampling bias. TCRdb trimmed public reads at Q25 via fastp, called clones via MiXCR and kept in-frame beta chains. Rows are unified per CDR3 protein, each entry keeping the most common DNA and genes. For this entry, the V and J calls and clone size follow TCRdb and not the study's own pipeline. This sample lists approximately 80,000 distinct CDR3 sequences; 69% were detected once. The ten largest clones represent about 25% of the sample.

Without any cell sorting, total RNA and DNA were extracted together from around 20-30 mg of bulk tissue using the AllPrep DNA/RNA mini kit. Between late 2015 and March 2016, roughly five patients in China with histopathologically diagnosed primary liver carcinoma had surgical resection. Chronic HBV infection was present in the patients, and the patients were treatment-naive at sampling. Fresh tumor and adjacent tissue pieces were bisected, with one half stored in RNAlater at -80 degrees C and the other half sent for histology. Comment on this clonotype: Its antigen remains unidentified. A single base separates this from a much larger clone, so it may be a read error.

The research as a whole found: A significantly larger repertoire fraction was made up by the top 250 clones in tumors than in blood (p = 0.039). Bulk unsorted samples precluded comparing CD4+ and CD8+ T cell repertoires. Only five patients were included in the study, and the authors note that the findings should be validated in a larger study. Because only the TCR beta chain was sequenced and unpaired alpha chains were not captured, true repertoire diversity is likely underestimated. Repertoire overlap was higher between tumor regions (mean about 36%) than tumor-adjacent (approximately 17%) or tumor-blood (14%) pairs, consistent with antigen-driven expansion.

From its cysteine to its phenylalanine, the CDR3 spans 15 amino acids. Kept here is only the CDR3 DNA, which spans 45 bases and is read in frame from base 1. CDR1 SGHRS and CDR2 YFSETQ are derived from the germline V gene. Sequencing was done on a sample of tumor-adjacent normal liver tissue. This TCR was recovered from a man aged 40-50 years with primary liver carcinoma and hepatitis B virus infection. The sequence is built from TRBV5-1 and TRBJ2-3, with a tentative D gene TRBD2 over 5 matching bases. The DNA reads as follows: TGCGCCAACAGCTTGGATTACGGGGGCACAGATACGCAGTATTTT. The resulting protein is CANSLDYGGTDTQYF.